This T cell receptor beta chain is from a study of shared clonotypes between healthy human individuals. On the study more broadly: CD4 naive and CD4 memory each took three plates per donor, while CD8 naive took two and CD8 memory one. Study-level results: Sequencing of the sorted subsets was shown by rarefaction to be incomplete despite large depth. Among the subsets, naive ones generally showed larger estimated richness than memory ones. The authors sampled blood alone, and tissue repertoires likely differ.

This CDR3 is built from 15 residues. Trimming stripped 4 bases from V and 6 bases from J, with 16 bases between. Looked up from germline, CDR1 is SGHNT and CDR2 is YYREEE (reference sequence). Regarding this clone: The antigen is not known.

The data were produced by immunoSEQ multiplex PCR, yet TCRdb's version contains in-frame clones alone and is incomplete. The sample lists 2 million to 3 million clones, roughly 93% seen once, with approximately 0.36% in the top ten. Input material: naive CD4+ T cells from PBMCs. This sample's subset: CD45RA+ positively selected. This receptor was obtained from a man aged 18 to 35 in good health. Some clones in this sample may be carry-over from other donors' samples. The rearrangement joins TRBV5-4 to TRBJ2-2, with a possible D match to TRBD2 (6 bases). The CDR3 nucleotides read TGTGCCAGCAGCGGTGGGGACTTAGATGCCGGGGAGCTGTTTTTT. Translation: CASSGGDLDAGELFF.